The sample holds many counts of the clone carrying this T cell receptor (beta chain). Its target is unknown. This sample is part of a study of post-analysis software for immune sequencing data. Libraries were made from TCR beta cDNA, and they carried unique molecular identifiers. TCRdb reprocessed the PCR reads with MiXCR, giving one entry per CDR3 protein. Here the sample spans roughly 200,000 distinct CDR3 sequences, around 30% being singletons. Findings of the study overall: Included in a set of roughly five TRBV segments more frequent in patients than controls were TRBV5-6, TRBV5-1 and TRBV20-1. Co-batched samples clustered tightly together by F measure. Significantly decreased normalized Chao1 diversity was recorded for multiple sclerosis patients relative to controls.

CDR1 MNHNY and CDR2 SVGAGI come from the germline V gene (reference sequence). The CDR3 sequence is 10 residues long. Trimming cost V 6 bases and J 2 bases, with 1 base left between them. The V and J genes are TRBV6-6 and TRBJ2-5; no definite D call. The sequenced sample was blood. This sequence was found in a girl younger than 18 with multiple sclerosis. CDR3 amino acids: CASRQETQYF. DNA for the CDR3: TGTGCCAGCAGGCAAGAGACCCAGTACTTC.